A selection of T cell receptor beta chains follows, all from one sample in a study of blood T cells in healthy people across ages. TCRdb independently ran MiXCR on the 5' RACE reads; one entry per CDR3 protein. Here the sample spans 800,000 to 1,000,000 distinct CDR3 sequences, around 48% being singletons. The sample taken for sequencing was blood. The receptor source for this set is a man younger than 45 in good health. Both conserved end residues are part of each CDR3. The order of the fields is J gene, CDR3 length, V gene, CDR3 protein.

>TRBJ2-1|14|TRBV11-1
CASSLGLADNEQFF
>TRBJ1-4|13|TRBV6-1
CASRQLTNEKLFF
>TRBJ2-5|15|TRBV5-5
CASSLNSGGAETQYF
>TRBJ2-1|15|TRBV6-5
CASSSSWGSYNEQFF
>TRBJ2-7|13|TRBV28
CASSVSNPYEQYF
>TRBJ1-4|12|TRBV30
CAWSVHGEKLFF
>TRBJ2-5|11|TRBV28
CASSFIETQYF
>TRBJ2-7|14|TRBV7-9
CASSLAGFPYEQYF
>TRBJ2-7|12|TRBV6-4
CASRGPIYEQYF
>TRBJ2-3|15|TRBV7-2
CASSPRDRAGDTQYF
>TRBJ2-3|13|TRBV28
CASTSPHTDTQYF
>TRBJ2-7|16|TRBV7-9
CASSSTDPRSSYEQYF
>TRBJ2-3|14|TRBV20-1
CSAWTLAGTDTQYF
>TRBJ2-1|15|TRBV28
CASSTLSSSYNEQFF
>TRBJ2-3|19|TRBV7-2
CASSLAPDRVDLSTDTQYF
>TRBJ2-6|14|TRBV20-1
CSASSISGANVLTF
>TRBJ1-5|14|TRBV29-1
CSVEATDSNQPQHF
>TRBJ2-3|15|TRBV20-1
CSARDPTRSPDTQYF
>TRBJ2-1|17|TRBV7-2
CASSLASMTSGDNEQFF
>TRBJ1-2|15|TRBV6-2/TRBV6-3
CASSYSTGQAYGYTF
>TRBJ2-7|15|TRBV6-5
CASSYAGLAGYEQYF
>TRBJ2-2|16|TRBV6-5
CASSYDRGLGTGELFF
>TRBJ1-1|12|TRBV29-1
CCASEMNTEAFF
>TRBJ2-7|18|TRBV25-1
CASSEWPPKGKSSYEQYF
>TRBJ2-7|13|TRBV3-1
CASSQGAAYEQYF
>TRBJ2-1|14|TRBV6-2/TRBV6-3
CASRYSGGHNEQFF
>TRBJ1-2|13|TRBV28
CASSLRDLDGYTF
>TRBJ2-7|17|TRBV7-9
CASSSEWTDPSSYERYF
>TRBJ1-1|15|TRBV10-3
CAISWGGGMNTEAFF
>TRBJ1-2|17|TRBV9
CASSGRVRPGTNYGYTF
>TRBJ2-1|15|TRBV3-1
CASSSGQVSYNEQFF
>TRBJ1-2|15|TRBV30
CAWSDTWGRGYGYTF
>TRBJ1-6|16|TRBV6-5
CASTAGAHPYNSPLHF
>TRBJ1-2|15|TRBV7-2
CASSLDGSTGRGYTF
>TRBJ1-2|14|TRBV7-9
CASSLARGIYGYTF
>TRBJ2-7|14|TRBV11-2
CASSLDGHLYEQYF
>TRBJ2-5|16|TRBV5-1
CASSSAPQGLQETQYF
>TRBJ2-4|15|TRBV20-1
CSARDGAGERNIQYF
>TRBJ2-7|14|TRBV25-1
CASTPEGPTYEQYF
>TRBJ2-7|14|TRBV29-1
CSVVVGDRGHEQYF
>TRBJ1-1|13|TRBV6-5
CASSYSAGTEAFF